This T cell receptor beta chain derives from a study of shared clonotypes between healthy human individuals. Repertoires were generated with immunoSEQ multiplex PCR, while TCRdb's copy carries only in-frame clones and drops some. The sample gives around 1.6 million clones, approximately 98% of which show up once; about 0.4% is in the top ten. The germline V gene has CDR1 SQVTM and CDR2 ANQGSEA. V shed 7 bases and J 5 bases; nucleotides not matched to a gene: 7. The CDR3 extends over 14 amino acids. The TCR originated in a man aged 25-40 years in good health. V and J are TRBV29-1 and TRBJ2-7; 14 bases map to TRBD2. Sequencing was carried out using naive CD4+ T cells sorted from blood. Stated subset: CD45RA+ positively selected. The CDR3 region has the DNA TGCAGCGGGGCGACTAGCGGGAGGGCCCACGAGCAGTACTTC. Residues: CSGATSGRAHEQYF.